This TCR beta chain is from a study of blood T cell repertoires in COVID-19. Study overall: Sources were T cells, B-cell-depleted T cells, or PBMCs; the material itself was cDNA or gDNA.

Germline V lookup: CDR1 SGHRS, CDR2 YFSETQ. The V segment lost 4 bases and the J segment 5 bases; nucleotides outside the gene matches: 17. The CDR3 is 18 residues long. TCRdb's table, derived via immunoSEQ multiplex PCR, lists solely in-frame clones and lacks some. The sample includes around 330,000 clones, roughly 88% seen only once; the top ten take 3.5% to 4.5%. The sequencing input was peripheral blood. The receptor was derived from a woman between 50 and 59 years old with active or convalescent COVID-19. This chain uses TRBV5-1 with TRBJ2-3; 9 nucleotides agree with TRBD2. The CDR3 region is CASSLAGRRAGGIDTQYF. The CDR3, as DNA: TGCGCCAGCAGCCTCGCAGGGAGAAGAGCGGGAGGTATAGATACGCAGTATTTT.